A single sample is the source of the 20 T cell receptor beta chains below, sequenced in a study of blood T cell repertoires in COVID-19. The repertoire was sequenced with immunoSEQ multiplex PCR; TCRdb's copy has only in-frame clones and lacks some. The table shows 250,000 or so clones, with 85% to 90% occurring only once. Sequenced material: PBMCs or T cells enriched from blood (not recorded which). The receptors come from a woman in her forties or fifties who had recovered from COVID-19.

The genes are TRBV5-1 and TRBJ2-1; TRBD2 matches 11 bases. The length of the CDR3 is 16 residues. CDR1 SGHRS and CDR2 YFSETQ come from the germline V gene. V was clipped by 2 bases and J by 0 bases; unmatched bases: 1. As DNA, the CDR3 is TGCGCCAGCAGCTTTACTAGCGGGGGCTCCTACAATGAGCAGTTCTTC. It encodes CASSFTSGGSYNEQFF.

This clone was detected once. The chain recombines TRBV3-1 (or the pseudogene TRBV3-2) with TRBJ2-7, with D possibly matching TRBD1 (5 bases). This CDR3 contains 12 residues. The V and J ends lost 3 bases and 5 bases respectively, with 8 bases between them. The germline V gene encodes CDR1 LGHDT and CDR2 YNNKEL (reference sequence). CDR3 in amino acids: CASSQTEHEQYF. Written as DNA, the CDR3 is TGTGCCAGCAGCCAGACAGAACACGAGCAGTACTTC.

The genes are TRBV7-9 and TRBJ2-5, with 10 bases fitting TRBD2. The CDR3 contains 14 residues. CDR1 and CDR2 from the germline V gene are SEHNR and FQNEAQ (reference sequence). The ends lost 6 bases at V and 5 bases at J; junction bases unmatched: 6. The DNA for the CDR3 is TGTGCCAGCAGAAGCGGGAGGGCAGGTGAGACCCAGTACTTC. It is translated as CASRSGRAGETQYF.

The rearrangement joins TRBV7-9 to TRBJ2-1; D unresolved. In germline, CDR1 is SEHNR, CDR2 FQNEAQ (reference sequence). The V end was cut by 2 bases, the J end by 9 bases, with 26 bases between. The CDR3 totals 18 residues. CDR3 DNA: TGTGCCAGCAGCTTAACGCAATTTGCGGCTTTTTGGCCTTTTGAGCAGTTCTTC. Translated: CASSLTQFAAFWPFEQFF. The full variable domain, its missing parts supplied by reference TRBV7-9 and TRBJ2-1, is DTGVSQNPRHKITKRGQNVTFRCDPISEHNRLYWYRQTLGQGPEFLTYFQNEAQLEKSRLLSDRFSAERPKGSFSTLEIQRTEQGDSAMYLCASSLTQFAAFWPFEQFFGPGTRLTVL.

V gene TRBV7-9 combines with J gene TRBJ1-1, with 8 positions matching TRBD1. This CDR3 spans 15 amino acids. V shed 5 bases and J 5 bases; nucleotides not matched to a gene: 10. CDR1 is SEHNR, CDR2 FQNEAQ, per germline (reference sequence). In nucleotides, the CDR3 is TGTGCCAGCAGCCACCGTCAGGGGGCAGGGACTGAAGCTTTCTTT. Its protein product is CASSHRQGAGTEAFF.

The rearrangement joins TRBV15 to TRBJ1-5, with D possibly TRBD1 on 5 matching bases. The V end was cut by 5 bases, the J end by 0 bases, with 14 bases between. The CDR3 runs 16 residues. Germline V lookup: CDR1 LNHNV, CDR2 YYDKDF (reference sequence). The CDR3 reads CATSATATYSNQPQHF. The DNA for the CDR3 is TGTGCCACCAGCGCGACAGCGACCTATAGCAATCAGCCCCAGCATTTT.

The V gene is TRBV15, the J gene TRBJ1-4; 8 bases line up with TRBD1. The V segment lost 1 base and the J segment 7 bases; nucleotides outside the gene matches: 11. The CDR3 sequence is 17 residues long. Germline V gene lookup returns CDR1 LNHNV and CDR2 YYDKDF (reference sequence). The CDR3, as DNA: TGTGCCACCAGCAGAGGGTCGACAGGGGATCGGGCTGAAAAACTGTTTTTT. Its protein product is CATSRGSTGDRAEKLFF.

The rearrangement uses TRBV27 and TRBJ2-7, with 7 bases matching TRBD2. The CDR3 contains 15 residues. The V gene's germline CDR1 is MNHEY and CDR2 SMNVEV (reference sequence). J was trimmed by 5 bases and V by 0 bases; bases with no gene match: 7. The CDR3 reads CASSLSWGRVHEQYF. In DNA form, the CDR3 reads TGTGCCAGCAGTTTATCGTGGGGGAGGGTCCACGAGCAGTACTTC.

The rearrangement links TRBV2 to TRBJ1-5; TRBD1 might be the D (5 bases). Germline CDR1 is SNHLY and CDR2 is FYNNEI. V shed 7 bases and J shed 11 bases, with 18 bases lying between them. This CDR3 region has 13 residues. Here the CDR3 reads CASNADGQGAQHF. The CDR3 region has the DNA TGTGCCAGCAACGCCGACGGACAAGGGGCCCAGCATTTT.

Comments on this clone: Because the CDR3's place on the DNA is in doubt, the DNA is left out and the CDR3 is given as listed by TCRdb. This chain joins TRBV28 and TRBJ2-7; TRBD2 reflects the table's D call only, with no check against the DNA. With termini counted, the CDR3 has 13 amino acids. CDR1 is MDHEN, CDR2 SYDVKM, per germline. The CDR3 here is CASILGEGYEQYF.

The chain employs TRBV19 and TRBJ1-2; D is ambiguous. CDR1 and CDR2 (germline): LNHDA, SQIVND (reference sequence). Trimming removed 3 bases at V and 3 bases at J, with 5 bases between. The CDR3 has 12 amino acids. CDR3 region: CASSISDYGYTF. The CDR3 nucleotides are TGTGCCAGTAGTATCTCGGACTATGGCTACACCTTC.

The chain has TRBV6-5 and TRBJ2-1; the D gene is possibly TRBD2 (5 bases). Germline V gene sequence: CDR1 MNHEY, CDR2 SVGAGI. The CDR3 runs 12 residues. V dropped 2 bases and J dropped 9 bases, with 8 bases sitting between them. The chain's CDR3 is CASSYRGIEQFF. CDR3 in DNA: TGTGCCAGCAGTTACCGAGGGATTGAGCAGTTCTTC.

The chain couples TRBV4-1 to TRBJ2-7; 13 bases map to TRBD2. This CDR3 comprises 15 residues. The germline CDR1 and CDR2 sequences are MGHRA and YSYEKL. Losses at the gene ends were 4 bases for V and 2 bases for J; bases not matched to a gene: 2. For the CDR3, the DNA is TGCGCCAGCAGCCGGGGACTAGCGGGGACCTACGAGCAGTACTTC. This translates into CASSRGLAGTYEQYF.

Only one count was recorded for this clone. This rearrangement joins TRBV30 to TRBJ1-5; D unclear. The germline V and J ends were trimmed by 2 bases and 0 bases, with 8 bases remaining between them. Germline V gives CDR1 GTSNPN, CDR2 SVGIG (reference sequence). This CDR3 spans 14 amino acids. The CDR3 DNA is TGTGCCTGGAGTATCCAGTCTAGCAATCAGCCCCAGCATTTT. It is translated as CAWSIQSSNQPQHF.

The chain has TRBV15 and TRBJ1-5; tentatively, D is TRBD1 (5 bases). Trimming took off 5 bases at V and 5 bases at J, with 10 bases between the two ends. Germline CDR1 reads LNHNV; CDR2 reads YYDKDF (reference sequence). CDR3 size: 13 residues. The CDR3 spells CATSGDSHQPQHF. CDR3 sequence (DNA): TGTGCCACCAGCGGTGACAGCCATCAGCCCCAGCATTTT. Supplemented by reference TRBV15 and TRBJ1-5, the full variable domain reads DAMVIQNPRYQVTQFGKPVTLSCSQTLNHNVMYWYQQKSSQAPKLLFHYYDKDFNNEADTPDNFQSRRPNTSFCFLDIRSPGLGDTAMYLCATSGDSHQPQHFGDGTRLSIL.

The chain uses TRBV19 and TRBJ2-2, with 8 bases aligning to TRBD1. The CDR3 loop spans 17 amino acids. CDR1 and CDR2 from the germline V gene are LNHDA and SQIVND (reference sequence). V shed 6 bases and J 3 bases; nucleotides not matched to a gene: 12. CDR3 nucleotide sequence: TGTGCCAGTAGGAACCCGAAGGCAGGGGGCCACACCGGGGAGCTGTTTTTT. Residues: CASRNPKAGGHTGELFF.

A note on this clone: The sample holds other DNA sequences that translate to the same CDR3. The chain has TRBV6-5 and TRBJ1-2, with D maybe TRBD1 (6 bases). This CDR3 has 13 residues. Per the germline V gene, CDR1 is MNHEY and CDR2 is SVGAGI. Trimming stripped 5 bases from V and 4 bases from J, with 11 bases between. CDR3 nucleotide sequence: TGTGCCAGCAGTCTCGGACAGATCTATGGCTACACCTTC. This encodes CASSLGQIYGYTF.

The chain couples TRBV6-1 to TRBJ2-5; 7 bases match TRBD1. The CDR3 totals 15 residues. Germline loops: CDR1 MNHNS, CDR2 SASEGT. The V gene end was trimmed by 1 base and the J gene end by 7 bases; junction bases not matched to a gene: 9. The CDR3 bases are TGTGCCAGCAGTGAAGAAGGGACAGTACTCCGGACCCAGTACTTC. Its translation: CASSEEGTVLRTQYF.

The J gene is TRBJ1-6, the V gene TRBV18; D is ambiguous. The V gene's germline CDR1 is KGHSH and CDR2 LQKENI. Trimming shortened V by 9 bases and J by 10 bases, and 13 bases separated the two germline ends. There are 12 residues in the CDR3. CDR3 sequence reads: CASNTEGSPLHF. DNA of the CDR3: TGTGCCAGTAACACAGAGGGCTCACCCCTCCACTTT.

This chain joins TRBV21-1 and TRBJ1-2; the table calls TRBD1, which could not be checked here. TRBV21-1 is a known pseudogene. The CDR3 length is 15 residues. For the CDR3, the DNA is TGTGCCAGCAGCAAGACCCCCGGGACAGACTATGGCTACACCTTC. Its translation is CASSKTPGTDYGYTF.